The TCR beta chain described here comes from a study of blood T cell repertoires in COVID-19. Turning to the study itself: Spain, Italy and the United States supplied samples that represented acute and convalescent COVID-19. Sources were T cells, B-cell-depleted T cells, or PBMCs; the material itself was cDNA or gDNA.

A note on this clone: Germline and junction disagree at one end, which may indicate a read error.

Germline-derived CDR1 and CDR2 are SSHAT and FNYEAQ (reference sequence). CDR3 length: 12 amino acids. Profiled with immunoSEQ multiplex PCR; TCRdb holds only in-frame clones, not every one. This table has roughly 73,000 clones, roughly 76% appearing once. The chain carries TRBV7-7 and TRBJ2-3, with unresolved D. The sequenced material came from peripheral blood. The clonotype was recovered from a woman in her 70s with acute or convalescent COVID-19. This CDR3 is CASSSGTDTQYF. The CDR3 region has the DNA TGTGCTAGCAGCTCCGGCACAGATACGCAGTATTTT.